This entry concerns a single TCR beta chain. Its antigen is not identified. Selected positively for CCR7 and CD45RO-negative, naive CD8 cells excluded terminally differentiated effector memory CD45RA+ cells. This record comes from a study of shared clonotypes between healthy human individuals. The study, taken as a whole, reports: Several donors held roughly 5% of naive CD4 clonotypes in common.

The protocol was immunoSEQ multiplex PCR, while the TCRdb copy is restricted to in-frame clones and leaves out a portion. The table lists a few million clones, around 93% of them singletons. The CDR3 runs to 17 residues. V lost 2 bases, J lost 1 base, and 9 bases stayed unmatched. Germline V gene lookup returns CDR1 SGHNT and CDR2 YYREEE (reference sequence). This chain links TRBV5-4 with TRBJ1-1; 9 bases map to TRBD1. Sequenced: naive CD8+ T cells from PBMCs. The sequence was obtained from a man younger than 35 in good health. Some clones in this sample may be carry-over from other donors' samples. The CDR3 is CASSFGQGISKNTEAFF. The CDR3 nucleotides read TGTGCCAGCAGCTTCGGACAGGGGATTTCAAAGAACACTGAAGCTTTCTTT.